This T cell receptor (beta chain) came from a study of cytomegalovirus exposure and HLA in healthy donors (dated by TCRdb to 2016 to 2017). About the investigation overall: The 700 or so repertoires of the first cohort and the 95 to 150 validation repertoires were produced on the same platform, according to a later analysis. The study aimed to test whether cataloging public T cell receptors could reveal signatures of past pathogen exposure. A separate validation cohort of approximately 130 different subjects was used in addition to the roughly 620-subject first cohort. To predict cytomegalovirus infection status, the study brought together high-throughput TCR immunosequencing, statistical association of individual TCRs with disease status, and machine learning. The full study reports these points: The validation cohort had no HLA typing available for a later analysis, so co-occurrence within that cohort was assessed over all 110 or so repertoires. In the study, some 160 TCR beta chains were listed as associated with cytomegalovirus. Of the cluster scores, roughly 95% were above 0 in a later analysis, which found that TCRs clustered in the first cohort also tended to co-occur in the approximately 110 validation repertoires. Most TCR sequences were seen in very few donors, while some public TCRs were found in many individuals. Cytomegalovirus status was reported to be diagnosed by the classifier with high specificity and sensitivity in both the original and validation cohorts. The authors suggested that the approach could potentially be extended to other disease states and immunological phenotypes. A few of the identified cytomegalovirus-associated TCR beta chains were confirmed in vitro to be specific for cytomegalovirus antigens.

This clone came up once. The specificity of this receptor is unknown. Nothing much larger sits one base from this clone, and base qualities are not available. Separate from the approximately 700-subject first cohort, the validation cohort of some 130 subjects was the group to which the donors belonged. Trimmed from V: 4 bases; trimmed from J: 10 bases; junction bases lacking a gene match: 12. CDR1 and CDR2 were assigned from the germline V gene (reference sequence) as MNHEY and SMNVEV. There are 15 amino acids in the CDR3, from cysteine to phenylalanine inclusive. Kept here is only the CDR3 DNA, which spans 45 bases and is read in frame from base 1. Library construction relied on the immunoSEQ multiplex PCR assay. The source study handled its data this way. A statistical classification framework was built to diagnose cytomegalovirus status from the catalog of TCR beta chain sequences. This is the immuneACCESS table as TCRdb keeps it, with only in-frame sequences that have V and J called. A part of the clones is gone; compared with another copy, unresolved V genes explain less than half, and the rest is unexplained. Clone size and the V and J calls come from that table; the DNA yielded D and trimming. This sample comprises about 180,000 clones, 85% of them detected only once. About 16% of the sample lies in the top ten.

This clonotype originated in a man aged 18 to 29 in good health and CMV-seropositive. The sample comprised PBMCs. The chain uses TRBV27 and TRBJ2-1; a stretch of 8 junction bases matches TRBD1. This receptor has the CDR3 CASSSRGHHLAEQFF. The nucleotide sequence is TGTGCCAGCAGTTCCAGGGGGCACCATCTCGCAGAGCAGTTCTTC.